A selection of T cell receptor beta chains follows, all from one sample in a study of blood T cell repertoires in COVID-19. Some clones are missing from TCRdb's copy, which holds only in-frame ones; the method was immunoSEQ multiplex PCR. Of a few hundred thousand clones listed, over 80% were seen once; the top ten hold approximately 6.5%. The specimen sequenced was PBMCs or T cells enriched from blood (not recorded which). All receptors come from a woman aged 40 to 50 who had recovered from COVID-19. Both conserved end residues are part of each CDR3. The D gene is left open where the match is weak. The size field is filled for only some rows; it gives once, few, many or a size class.

j_gene,d_gene,abundance,v_gene,CDR3nt,CDR3aa
TRBJ2-3,TRBD2,.,TRBV6-4,TGTGCCAGCAGTGACGGACTAGCCACAGATACGCAGTATTTT,CASSDGLATDTQYF
TRBJ2-1,TRBD2,.,TRBV5-1,TGCGCCAGCAGCCTGTATAATAGCGGGAGGGGCAATGAGCAGTTCTTC,CASSLYNSGRGNEQFF
TRBJ1-1,.,.,TRBV23-1,TGCGCCAGCAGTCAGAGGGCCACTGAAGCTTTCTTT,CASSQRATEAFF
TRBJ1-2,.,.,TRBV6-5,TGTGCCAGCAGTTACTCGGCCGGCGGCAGCAACTATGGCTACACCTTC,CASSYSAGGSNYGYTF
TRBJ2-2,.,once,TRBV11-3,TGTGCCAGCAGCTTGGGCCAGGGCAACACCGGGGAGCTGTTTTTT,CASSLGQGNTGELFF
TRBJ1-1,.,.,TRBV19,TGTGCCAGTAGTATCGCCAGGAACACTGAAGCTTTCTTT,CASSIARNTEAFF
TRBJ2-1,.,.,TRBV19,TGTGCCAGTAAAAGCATTCCCAATTCCAATGAGCAGTTCTTC,CASKSIPNSNEQFF
TRBJ2-1,TRBD2,.,TRBV10-1,TGCGCCAGCAGTGAGGGTAGCGGGGGCTACAATGAGCAGTTCTTC,CASSEGSGGYNEQFF
TRBJ2-1,.,.,TRBV9,TGTGCCAGCAGCGTAGAGATGCTAGCGAGTGAGCAGTTCTTC,CASSVEMLASEQFF
TRBJ2-2,TRBD2,.,TRBV28,TGTGCCAGCAGTCGACAACTGGGTAGCGGGAGACTGAACACCGGGGAGCTGTTTTTT,CASSRQLGSGRLNTGELFF
TRBJ2-7,.,.,TRBV4-2,TGTGCCAGCAGCCCAGGCAACGCCCGCTACGAGCAGTACTTC,CASSPGNARYEQYF
TRBJ2-5,.,.,TRBV5-1,TGCGCCAGCAGCCTTCGCGGCCAGGGGACGTTACAAGAGACCCAGTACTTC,CASSLRGQGTLQETQYF
TRBJ1-2,.,.,TRBV14,TGTGCCAGCAGCCAAGATTGGGCCAACTATGGCTACACCTTC,CASSQDWANYGYTF
TRBJ1-2,TRBD1,.,TRBV5-6,TGTGCCAGCAGCTTGTATATGGGGGACAGGCCGTACTATGGCTACACCTTC,CASSLYMGDRPYYGYTF
TRBJ1-1,TRBD1,.,TRBV19,TGTGCCAGTAGCTCATGGGACAGGGGGAAGAACACTGAAGCTTTCTTT,CASSSWDRGKNTEAFF
TRBJ2-1,TRBD2,.,TRBV5-1,TGCGCCAGCAGCTTGGCCAGCAGAGGACTAGCGGGACTCAATGAGCAGTTCTTC,CASSLASRGLAGLNEQFF
TRBJ1-2,.,.,TRBV6-5,TGTGCCACCCAGTGGGAAAGCCGGGGAAGCGGCTACACCTTC,CATQWESRGSGYTF
TRBJ2-5,TRBD1,once,TRBV19,TGTGCCAGTAGTATCAGGGACAGGGGGAGCGAGACCCAGTACTTC,CASSIRDRGSETQYF
TRBJ2-1,.,.,TRBV4-2,TGTGCCAGCAGGGCCGGGACTCAAACCTACAATGAGCAGTTCTTC,CASRAGTQTYNEQFF
TRBJ2-3,TRBD2,.,TRBV19,TGTGCCAGTAGCTCCAGCGGGAGAACAGATACGCAGTATTTT,CASSSSGRTDTQYF
TRBJ1-5,TRBD1,once,TRBV6-5,TGTGCCAGCAGTCTTAACAGGGGTACCGATCAGCCCCAGCATTTT,CASSLNRGTDQPQHF
TRBJ2-3,TRBD2,.,TRBV11-3,TGTGCCAGCAGCCAGGGGACTAGCGGGGAGGCAGATACGCAGTATTTT,CASSQGTSGEADTQYF
TRBJ1-1,TRBD1,.,TRBV5-1,TGCGCCAGCAGCTTGGATAGACAGGGCCTCACTGAAGCTTTCTTT,CASSLDRQGLTEAFF
TRBJ1-1,.,.,TRBV29-1,TGCAGCGTTGAAGGGCAGTCGGCTTTCTTT,CSVEGQSAFF
TRBJ1-5,TRBD1,.,TRBV28,TGTGCCACCTTAGACAGGGGTCAGCCCCAGCATTTT,CATLDRGQPQHF
TRBJ1-4,.,few,TRBV18,TGTGCCAGCTCACCTCGGGCCCTCGGAGGTGAAAAACTGTTTTTT,CASSPRALGGEKLFF
TRBJ1-2,.,.,TRBV3-1/TRBV3-2,TGTGCCAGCAGCGGCGGGGCTGACTACTATGGCTACACCTTC,CASSGGADYYGYTF
TRBJ2-2,TRBD2,.,TRBV24-1,TGTGCCACCAGTGACTCTAGCGGGCAATTCATCGGGGAGCTGTTTTTT,CATSDSSGQFIGELFF
TRBJ2-2,.,many,TRBV6-4,TGTGCCAGCAGTGAAGGGACAAACACCGGGGAGCTGTTTTTT,CASSEGTNTGELFF
TRBJ1-6,TRBD1,.,TRBV4-3,TGCGCCAGCAGCCAAACCCGACCGGGACAGGGGAGCTCCTATAATTCACCCCTCCACTTT,CASSQTRPGQGSSYNSPLHF
TRBJ2-1,TRBD2,.,TRBV2,TGTGCCAGCAGACGACTAGCGGGAGCCAATGAGCAGTTCTTC,CASRRLAGANEQFF
TRBJ1-1,.,.,TRBV12-3/TRBV12-4,TGTGCCAGCAGATACAGCCGTAACACTGAAGCTTTCTTT,CASRYSRNTEAFF
TRBJ1-4,.,.,TRBV10-3,TGTGCCATCAGTGAGTCGAGGGCGGAAAATGAAAAACTGTTTTTT,CAISESRAENEKLFF
TRBJ2-5,.,once,TRBV7-6,TGTGCCAGCAGCTTAATCCGACCGGGACTGGGACAAGAGACCCAGTACTTC,CASSLIRPGLGQETQYF
TRBJ1-2,TRBD1,.,TRBV5-8,TGTGCCAGCAGTTTAAGACAGGGGGCGCTTGGTGGCTACACCTTC,CASSLRQGALGGYTF
TRBJ2-2,TRBD2,.,TRBV9,TGTGCCAGCAACCAACTAGCGGGATCGAACACCGGGGAGCTGTTTTTT,CASNQLAGSNTGELFF
TRBJ2-1,TRBD2,.,TRBV18,TGTGCCAGCTCACCACCGTTAGCGGGAGGGCCGGATGAGCAGTTCTTC,CASSPPLAGGPDEQFF
TRBJ2-7,.,.,TRBV25-1,TGTGCCAGCAGTGCAACAGGAGACAAAACCTCCTACGAGCAGTACTTC,CASSATGDKTSYEQYF
TRBJ2-1,TRBD2,.,TRBV28,TGTGCCAGCAGCTTTAGCGGGAGGTCAGGCCATGAGCAGTTCTTC,CASSFSGRSGHEQFF
TRBJ2-5,.,.,TRBV30,TGTGCCGGGGGGGCGGGCACGTACCAAGAGACCCAGTACTTC,CAGGAGTYQETQYF
TRBJ2-1,TRBD2,.,TRBV6-6,TGTGCCAGCAGTCCCCTAGCGGGAGGGCCCAACAATGAGCAGTTCTTC,CASSPLAGGPNNEQFF
TRBJ1-4,.,.,TRBV15,TGTGCCACCAGCAGTAACCCAGGCGCCGCTCGGTTTAACGAAAAACTGTTTTTT,CATSSNPGAARFNEKLFF
TRBJ2-5,.,.,TRBV11-3,TGTGCCAGCAGCTTAGTGAGGGAGACCCAGTACTTC,CASSLVRETQYF
TRBJ2-7,TRBD2,few,TRBV3-1/TRBV3-2,TGTGCCAGCAGCCCCCAGGGGTCGGGAGGGCGTACGTACGAGCAGTACTTC,CASSPQGSGGRTYEQYF
TRBJ1-5,.,once,TRBV7-2,TGTGCCAGCAGCTTAGCGTCGGATCAGCCCCAGCATTTT,CASSLASDQPQHF
TRBJ2-7,TRBD1,.,TRBV28,TGTGCCAGCAGACCTGACAGGGTGATCGGCGAGCAGTACTTC,CASRPDRVIGEQYF
TRBJ2-1,TRBD2,.,TRBV29-1,TGCAGCGTTGAAGCGGGACTAGCGGGGATTAATGAGCAGTTCTTC,CSVEAGLAGINEQFF
TRBJ1-4,TRBD1,.,TRBV3-1/TRBV3-2,TGTGCCAGCAGCCCCGGGACAGGGAATGAAAAACTGTTTTTT,CASSPGTGNEKLFF
TRBJ1-4,TRBD1,once,TRBV29-1,TGCAGCGTTTATGGGACAGCTAATGAAAAACTGTTTTTT,CSVYGTANEKLFF
TRBJ1-2,.,.,TRBV9,TGTGCCAGCAGGCCTACCTTACAGGGAGCCGGCTATGGCTACACCTTC,CASRPTLQGAGYGYTF
TRBJ2-7,.,.,TRBV5-1,TGCGCCAGCAGCTTGCAGGGGACCCCCTACGAGCAGTACTTC,CASSLQGTPYEQYF
TRBJ2-3,.,.,TRBV7-6,TGTGCCAGCAGCTTCCGCGGGGGCACAGATACGCAGTATTTT,CASSFRGGTDTQYF
TRBJ2-7,TRBD2,.,TRBV7-2,TGTGCCAGCAGCCTGACTAGCGGGGGCGAGCAGTACTTC,CASSLTSGGEQYF
TRBJ1-4,.,.,TRBV5-1,TGCGCCAGCAGCTTGGCGCTACTACCTAATGAAAAACTGTTTTTT,CASSLALLPNEKLFF
TRBJ1-1,.,.,TRBV15,TGTGCCACCAGCAGTGGGTTGACTGGGGGGACTGAAGCTTTCTTT,CATSSGLTGGTEAFF